The next 8 T cell receptor beta chains were all read from a single sample in a study of Graves' ophthalmopathy and Graves' hyperthyroidism. CDR3 regions of TCR beta were amplified from RNA transcripts. The library came from an HTBI-primed first-round RT-PCR and a second-round multiplex PCR. Each CDR3 protein is one row after TCRdb ran MiXCR on the multiplex PCR reads. Altogether approximately 700,000 distinct CDR3 sequences are present, roughly two fifths being singletons, with the ten largest covering 35% to 55%. The sequenced material came from peripheral blood. The receptors stem from an adult man with Graves' ophthalmopathy.

The chain couples TRBV2 to TRBJ1-1; D unclear. The CDR3 totals 12 residues. V shed 8 bases and J shed 5 bases, with 12 bases lying between them. CDR1 is SNHLY and CDR2 is FYNNEI in the germline V gene. CDR3 DNA sequence: TGTGCCAGCTCACCGGACCGGACTGAAGCTTTCTTT. Its translation: CASSPDRTEAFF.

This clonotype was observed at least ten times. The chain carries TRBV19 and TRBJ1-1, with D perhaps TRBD1 (6 bases). Germline V lookup: CDR1 LNHDA, CDR2 SQIVND (reference sequence). The CDR3 is 13 residues long. The V gene lost 5 bases and the J gene lost 4 bases, with 11 bases spanning the gap. In nucleotides, the CDR3 is TGTGCCAGTAGTCGAACAGGGCCCACTGAAGCTTTCTTT. Translation: CASSRTGPTEAFF.

The gene calls are TRBV29-1 and TRBJ1-1; D remains ambiguous. Germline lookup yields CDR1 SQVTM and CDR2 ANQGSEA. Trimming removed 3 bases at V and 10 bases at J, with 18 bases between. CDR3 size: 13 residues. The CDR3 nucleotides are TGCAGCGTTGATCGTCCCGAGAACACTAGAGCTTTCTTT. Residues: CSVDRPENTRAFF.

This clonotype was recorded many times. The J gene is TRBJ2-7, the V gene TRBV6-5, with 7 bases matching TRBD1. The CDR3 length is 14 residues. V was clipped by 5 bases and J by 4 bases; unmatched bases: 8. Germline CDR1 MNHEY, CDR2 SVGAGI. For the CDR3, the DNA is TGTGCCAGCAGTAGAGACAGGGAAGGGTACGAGCAGTACTTC. Translated, it gives CASSRDREGYEQYF.

The chain employs TRBV2 and TRBJ2-3; no reliable D call. CDR1 is SNHLY, CDR2 FYNNEI, per germline. Trimming cost V 6 bases and J 2 bases, with 12 bases left between them. The length of the CDR3 is 14 residues. This CDR3 is CASSLSINTDTQYF. The CDR3 DNA reads as TGTGCCAGCAGCCTGTCGATAAACACAGATACGCAGTATTTT.

V and J are TRBV7-9 and TRBJ1-1; D perhaps matches TRBD1 (6 bases). V was trimmed by 5 bases and J by 1 base, leaving 11 bases between them. Germline V lookup: CDR1 SEHNR, CDR2 FQNEAQ (reference sequence). This CDR3 comprises 14 residues. The CDR3: CASSVRGANTEAFF. The CDR3 nucleotides are TGTGCCAGCAGCGTCCGGGGGGCGAACACTGAAGCTTTCTTT. Combining the CDR3 with reference TRBV7-9 and TRBJ1-1 gives the whole variable domain DTGVSQNPRHKITKRGQNVTFRCDPISEHNRLYWYRQTLGQGPEFLTYFQNEAQLEKSRLLSDRFSAERPKGSFSTLEIQRTEQGDSAMYLCASSVRGANTEAFFGQGTRLTVV.

This clonotype was seen a few times. The chain couples TRBV7-9 to TRBJ2-7, with D possibly TRBD2 on 5 matching bases. The V end lost 8 bases, the J end lost 6 bases, and 17 bases lay between the germline ends. Per germline, CDR1 SEHNR and CDR2 FQNEAQ (reference sequence). The length of the CDR3 is 13 residues. The chain's CDR3 is CASSPGRGGEQYF. Here the CDR3 DNA reads TGTGCCAGCTCACCTGGAAGAGGAGGCGAGCAGTACTTC.

CDR3 DNA: TGCAGCGTTGTGGCGGGAGGGCGTGACTATGGCTACACCTTC. The encoded protein is CSVVAGGRDYGYTF. V is TRBV29-1 and J is TRBJ1-2; D is unresolved. The CDR3 covers 14 residues. Germline V gives CDR1 SQVTM, CDR2 ANQGSEA. Trimming pared 4 bases from V and 3 bases from J, leaving 15 bases between.